A selection of T cell receptor beta chains follows, all from one sample in a study of lymphopenia after photon versus proton radiotherapy. The data were produced by immunoSEQ multiplex PCR, yet TCRdb's version contains in-frame clones alone and is incomplete. The sample carries roughly 30,000 clones, about 87% recorded once. The sequencing used peripheral blood, collected from a patient treated with proton-based radiotherapy. These receptors were taken from a woman aged 55-69 years with cholangiocarcinoma. Some clones in this sample may be carry-over from other donors' samples. The CDR3 runs from the conserved cysteine through the conserved F or W. A D gene is named only where the DNA matches it firmly. The size field is filled for only some rows; it gives once, few, many or a size class.

d_gene,len,abundance,v_gene,j_gene,CDR3aa,CDR3nt
.,13,.,TRBV10-3,TRBJ1-1,CAIAPQINTEAFF,TGTGCCATCGCGCCACAGATTAACACTGAAGCTTTCTTT
.,17,.,TRBV7-8,TRBJ2-3,CASSPRLGGGVADTQYF,TGTGCCAGCAGCCCCAGATTGGGCGGCGGGGTCGCAGATACGCAGTATTTT
.,14,.,TRBV12-5,TRBJ2-5,CASGLGTDTGTQYF,TGTGCTAGTGGTTTGGGGACTGACACAGGGACCCAGTACTTC
.,15,.,TRBV30,TRBJ1-6,CAWSVLGQANSPLHF,TGTGCCTGGAGTGTACTTGGTCAGGCAAATTCACCCCTCCACTTT
TRBD1,17,.,TRBV4-2,TRBJ1-2,CASSQDLRTGRNYGYTF,TGTGCCAGCAGCCAAGATCTCAGGACAGGGCGGAACTATGGCTACACCTTC
.,13,.,TRBV10-1,TRBJ2-2,CASSDANTGELFF,TGCGCCAGCAGTGACGCGAACACCGGGGAGCTGTTTTTT
.,13,few,TRBV19,TRBJ1-1,CATLRGEGTEAFF,TGTGCCACCCTACGTGGGGAGGGCACTGAAGCTTTCTTT
.,18,.,TRBV4-3,TRBJ1-1,CASSQVLVDFRPAFEAFF,TGCGCCAGCAGCCAAGTTTTGGTGGATTTTCGGCCTGCCTTTGAAGCTTTCTTT
.,14,.,TRBV5-1,TRBJ1-4,CASREGLSNEKLFF,TGCGCCAGCAGGGAGGGGTTGTCTAATGAAAAACTGTTTTTT
.,14,.,TRBV7-8,TRBJ2-3,CASSLQALTDTQYF,TGTGCCAGCAGCTTACAGGCCCTAACGGATACGCAGTATTTT
TRBD1,15,.,TRBV9,TRBJ2-7,CASSSGQGGRREQYF,TGTGCCAGCAGTAGCGGACAGGGCGGCCGTCGCGAGCAGTACTTC
TRBD1,15,.,TRBV19,TRBJ1-5,CASSPHRQGNQPQHF,TGTGCCAGTAGTCCCCACCGACAGGGGAATCAGCCCCAGCATTTT
TRBD2,15,.,TRBV19,TRBJ2-3,CASNQGLAGTDTQYF,TGTGCCAGTAATCAAGGACTAGCGGGCACAGATACGCAGTATTTT
TRBD2,14,.,TRBV5-6,TRBJ2-7,CASSRGLGAYEQYF,TGTGCCAGCAGCCGGGGACTAGGAGCCTACGAGCAGTACTTC
.,14,.,TRBV7-9,TRBJ2-1,CASTGTLRNNEQFF,TGTGCCAGCACCGGGACTCTCAGGAACAATGAGCAGTTCTTC